What follows are 24 T cell receptor beta chains derived from one specimen sequenced in a study of identical twins. TCRdb re-called the 5' RACE reads through MiXCR, storing one row per CDR3 protein. The table records just under 550,000 distinct CDR3 sequences, roughly 15% of them present only once. These data also formed part of another study, on yellow fever vaccine responses in identical twins.

The sample taken for sequencing was CD4+ T cells sorted from blood. These receptors were taken from a woman between 18 and 29 years old in good health.

This clonotype was seen only a few times. V and J are TRBV7-9 and TRBJ2-1; 9 bases line up with TRBD2. Germline V lookup: CDR1 SEHNR, CDR2 FQNEAQ (reference sequence). Trimming at V came to 7 bases and at J to 5 bases, leaving 9 bases not matched to a gene. This CDR3 has 15 amino acids. The CDR3 sequence: CASTETSGANNEQFF. The CDR3 nucleotides are TGTGCCAGCACCGAGACTAGCGGAGCCAACAATGAGCAGTTCTTC.

The chain employs TRBV12-3 or TRBV12-4 and TRBJ2-2, with 10 bases aligning to TRBD2. J was trimmed by 8 bases and V by 6 bases; bases with no gene match: 12. The CDR3 extends over 16 amino acids. The CDR3 DNA follows: TGTGCCAGCAGCCCGGGACTAGCGCCAAATTTTGGGGAGCTGTTTTTT. This encodes CASSPGLAPNFGELFF.

This clonotype occurred a few times. The chain employs TRBV15 and TRBJ2-3; D uncertain. The germline gives CDR1 LNHNV, CDR2 YYDKDF (reference sequence). The CDR3 is 16 amino acids. V lost 0 bases, J lost 1 base, and 11 bases lay in between. As DNA, the CDR3 is TGTGCCACCAGCAGAGATTATGGGCCGGGCACAGATACGCAGTATTTT. This codes for CATSRDYGPGTDTQYF. Based on the CDR3 plus reference TRBV15 and TRBJ2-3, the full variable domain is DAMVIQNPRYQVTQFGKPVTLSCSQTLNHNVMYWYQQKSSQAPKLLFHYYDKDFNNEADTPDNFQSRRPNTSFCFLDIRSPGLGDTAMYLCATSRDYGPGTDTQYFGPGTRLTVL.

This clonotype appeared a few times. This chain connects TRBV4-2 to TRBJ2-1, with 9 nucleotides matching TRBD1. The ends lost 2 bases at V and 0 bases at J; junction bases unmatched: 14. Germline V CDR1 and CDR2: LGHNA, YNFKEQ. The CDR3 consists of 20 residues. The CDR3 region is CASSQTPGQGLYPSYNEQFF. The CDR3 bases are TGTGCCAGCAGCCAAACACCGGGACAGGGCCTTTATCCCTCCTACAATGAGCAGTTCTTC.

The chain couples TRBV12-3 or TRBV12-4 to TRBJ2-1; 8 positions match TRBD2. V lost 5 bases, J lost 0 bases, and 6 bases stayed unmatched. This CDR3 contains 16 residues. In DNA form, the CDR3 reads TGTGCCAGCAGTAGCGGGAGACGTAGCTCCTACAATGAGCAGTTCTTC. Its translation is CASSSGRRSSYNEQFF.

In this sample, this clonotype turned up a few times. V usage is TRBV3-1 and J usage is TRBJ1-1, with D tentatively TRBD1 (5 bases). Germline V CDR1 and CDR2: LGHDT, YNNKEL (reference sequence). This CDR3 is 16 amino acids long. V was cut by 3 bases and J by 3 bases, with 17 bases left in between. The CDR3: CASSQTRVSKDTEAFF. The CDR3 bases are TGTGCCAGCAGCCAGACCAGGGTCAGCAAGGACACTGAAGCTTTCTTT. Variable domain in full (rest from reference TRBV3-1 and TRBJ1-1): DTAVSQTPKYLVTQMGNDKSIKCEQNLGHDTMYWYKQDSKKFLKIMFSYNNKELIINETVPNRFSPKSPDKAHLNLHINSLELGDSAVYFCASSQTRVSKDTEAFFGQGTRLTVV.

This clonotype was counted at least ten times. This sequence joins TRBV4-1 and TRBJ2-7, with D possibly called TRBD1 or TRBD2 (5 bases each). Trimming shortened V by 4 bases and J by 3 bases, and 10 bases separated the two germline ends. The CDR3 sequence is 13 residues long. Germline CDR1 MGHRA, CDR2 YSYEKL. CDR3 coding DNA: TGCGCCAGCAGCCTAGCGACAGACTACGAGCAGTACTTC. As protein: CASSLATDYEQYF.

V usage is TRBV5-1 and J usage is TRBJ2-2; either TRBD1 or TRBD2 may supply D (5 bases each). V dropped 4 bases and J dropped 0 bases, with 13 bases sitting between them. The CDR3 consists of 16 residues. Germline assignment: CDR1 SGHRS and CDR2 YFSETQ. CDR3 in DNA: TGCGCCAGCAGCGCCACCGGGACCACGAACACCGGGGAGCTGTTTTTT. Its translation is CASSATGTTNTGELFF. The entire variable domain, with the rest obtained from reference TRBV5-1 and TRBJ2-2, is as follows: KAGVTQTPRYLIKTRGQQVTLSCSPISGHRSVSWYQQTPGQGLQFLFEYFSETQRNKGNFPGRFSGRQFSNSRSEMNVSTLELGDSALYLCASSATGTTNTGELFFGEGSRLTVL.

This clonotype was observed a handful of times. The chain couples TRBV5-1 to TRBJ2-1, with 9 bases lining up with TRBD2. The ends lost 4 bases at V and 12 bases at J; junction bases unmatched: 14. Per the germline V gene, CDR1 is SGHRS and CDR2 is YFSETQ. The CDR3 totals 15 residues. The CDR3 region has the DNA TGCGCCAGCAGCACTGCGGGACTAGCTTCGTTGTGGCAGTTCTTC. Translation gives CASSTAGLASLWQFF.

In its sample, this clonotype was seen a few times. The CDR3 reads CASSWDRGNQPQHF. CDR3 in DNA: TGTGCCAGTAGTTGGGACAGGGGAAATCAGCCCCAGCATTTT. This chain joins TRBV19 and TRBJ1-5, with 10 bases that match TRBD1. Germline CDR1 and CDR2: LNHDA and SQIVND (reference sequence). The CDR3 is 14 residues long. Germline trimming cut 5 bases from V and 4 bases from J; bases unmatched to any gene: 2.

The chain is built from TRBV9 and TRBJ2-7; D uncertain. CDR3 length: 13 amino acids. Germline V gene data show CDR1 as SGDLS and CDR2 as YYNGEE. Deletions cut 1 base from V and 5 bases from J, with 10 bases between. CDR3 sequence: CASSVRVGNEQYF. In DNA, the CDR3 is TGTGCCAGCAGCGTACGGGTGGGGAACGAGCAGTACTTC.

This clonotype showed up just a few times. The chain couples TRBV5-6 to TRBJ2-7, with 10 bases aligning to TRBD1. V was pared by 3 bases and J by 4 bases, with 10 bases of the junction left unmatched. The CDR3 loop spans 16 amino acids. Germline CDR1 SGHDT, CDR2 YYEEEE. The CDR3, as DNA: TGTGCCAGCAGCTGGGGGCCCGGGACAGGGGAATACGAGCAGTACTTC. It specifies CASSWGPGTGEYEQYF.

The V call is TRBV12-3 or TRBV12-4, the J call TRBJ2-1, with 7 bases aligning to TRBD1. This CDR3 comprises 14 residues. With 3 bases clipped from V and 7 bases from J, the junction kept 6 bases outside the gene matches. This CDR3 is CASSLDRLRNEQFF. The CDR3 nucleotides read TGTGCCAGCAGTTTGGACAGGCTGAGGAATGAGCAGTTCTTC.

Ten or more counts support this clonotype. The rearrangement joins TRBV12-3 or TRBV12-4 to TRBJ2-7, with a weak D call TRBD2 (5 bases). Trimming removed 3 bases from V and 7 bases from J, with 16 bases in between. CDR3 length equals 14 residues. CDR3 region: CASSLRESSREQYV. Written as DNA, the CDR3 is TGTGCCAGCAGTTTGAGGGAGTCAAGCCGGGAGCAGTACGTC.

V and J are TRBV12-3 or TRBV12-4 and TRBJ2-3; 12 bases are a match to TRBD2. This CDR3 contains 14 residues. V shed 8 bases, J shed 8 bases, and the junction held 8 bases outside the gene matches. As DNA, the CDR3 is TGTGCCAGCTCGAGGACTAGCGGGAAGGGTACGCAGTATTTT. This translates into CASSRTSGKGTQYF.

This clonotype was detected a few times. The V gene is TRBV28, the J gene TRBJ1-1; D is uncertain. CDR1 and CDR2 from the germline V gene are MDHEN and SYDVKM. Trimming cost V 1 base and J 8 bases, with 14 bases left between them. This CDR3 has 14 amino acids. The CDR3, as DNA: TGTGCCAGCAGTTTATTGGGCAGCCTGGGAGAAGCTTTCTTT. As protein: CASSLLGSLGEAFF.

This clonotype was seen a few times. The rearrangement joins TRBV7-9 to TRBJ2-1; 7 positions agree with TRBD1. In germline, CDR1 is SEHNR, CDR2 FQNEAQ (reference sequence). This CDR3 comprises 13 residues. V lost 8 bases, J lost 7 bases, and 8 bases stayed unmatched. The CDR3 spells CASGYTGVNEQFF. The CDR3 coding sequence is TGTGCCAGCGGGTATACAGGGGTGAATGAGCAGTTCTTC.

The chain couples TRBV18 to TRBJ2-2, with D hard to call. V dropped 5 bases and J dropped 6 bases, with 10 bases sitting between them. This CDR3 has 13 amino acids. Looked up from germline, CDR1 is KGHSH and CDR2 is LQKENI. The CDR3 DNA reads as TGTGCCAGCTCAACCACAGAGGCCGGGGAGCTGTTTTTT. It encodes CASSTTEAGELFF.

The chain joins TRBV7-2 to TRBJ2-1; no clear D gene. V lost 1 base to trimming and J lost 3 bases, with 10 bases between them. This CDR3 comprises 15 residues. CDR1 SGHTA and CDR2 FQGNSA come from the germline V gene. The CDR3 DNA reads TGTGCCAGCAGCTTAGAAGCTACTTACTACAATGAGCAGTTCTTC. Encoded protein: CASSLEATYYNEQFF.

The gene calls are TRBV11-1 and TRBJ2-1; 16 nucleotides align to TRBD2. Germline V gene data show CDR1 as SGHAT and CDR2 as FQDESV (reference sequence). This CDR3 is built from 20 residues. J gave up 0 bases and V 5 bases, and 10 bases lay outside the gene matches. The CDR3 loop is CASSNPPGLAGGSSYNEQFF. In DNA form, the CDR3 reads TGTGCCAGCAGCAACCCACCGGGACTAGCGGGAGGGAGCTCCTACAATGAGCAGTTCTTC.

This clonotype was found a few times. The V call is TRBV7-8, the J call TRBJ2-5; possibly TRBD1 for D (6 bases). Trimming removed 1 base at V and 5 bases at J, with 14 bases between. The CDR3 totals 15 residues. The germline CDR1 and CDR2 sequences are SGHVS and FQNEAQ. CDR3 region: CASSLGDRRSETQYF. CDR3 nucleotides: TGTGCCAGCAGCTTAGGAGACAGGAGAAGTGAGACCCAGTACTTC. Full variable domain (rest looked up from reference TRBV7-8 and TRBJ2-5): GAGVSQSPRYKVAKRGQDVALRCDPISGHVSLFWYQQALGQGPEFLTYFQNEAQLDKSGLPSDRFFAERPEGSVSTLKIQRTQQEDSAVYLCASSLGDRRSETQYFGPGTRLLVL.

This clonotype was counted ten times or more. The chain recombines TRBV29-1 with TRBJ2-7; 9 bases are shared with TRBD1. There are 17 residues in the CDR3. After removal of 6 bases from V and 2 bases from J, the junction contained 17 bases not matched to a gene. Germline CDR1 and CDR2: SQVTM and ANQGSEA. The CDR3 DNA sequence: TGCAGCGTCTACCGGGACAGGGTTCTCACGGAAACCTACGAGCAGTACGTC. This codes for CSVYRDRVLTETYEQYV.

This clonotype was recorded a few times. V and J are TRBV6-1 and TRBJ2-3; D might be TRBD1 (6 bases). Trimming cost V 3 bases and J 2 bases, with 18 bases left between them. Per germline, CDR1 MNHNS and CDR2 SASEGT. The CDR3 is 17 amino acids. CDR3 sequence: CASSEGAQLRNTDTQYF. DNA for the CDR3: TGTGCCAGCAGTGAGGGGGCCCAACTTCGGAACACAGATACGCAGTATTTT.

The chain uses TRBV29-1 and TRBJ2-3; D is unclear. The germline V gene encodes CDR1 SQVTM and CDR2 ANQGSEA. Between the trimmed V and J ends, which lost 5 bases and 4 bases, there was a span of 10 bases. CDR3 length equals 12 residues. For the CDR3, the DNA is TGCAGCGTTCGCCTTCAGGCAGATACGCAGTATTTT. Protein product: CSVRLQADTQYF.